The present TCR beta chain was sequenced within a study of molecular identifiers for immune sequencing clone quantification. As for the study in general: Naive CD8 cell RNA, from about 20,000 or 100,000 cells, was split five ways in replicates, with four sequenced. Findings and caveats of the study: Over 98% of effector molecules, but under 1% in naive cells, were held by clones with more than 20 RNA copies.

With respect to this clonotype: As yet, its antigen is unknown.

TCRdb re-derived calls from the PCR reads in MiXCR, one entry per CDR3 protein. The data show about 510,000 distinct CDR3 sequences, about 22% seen once. The germline gives CDR1 WSHSY, CDR2 SAAADI. V shed 7 bases and J shed 4 bases, with 10 bases lying between them. The CDR3 runs 12 residues. V gene TRBV10-2 combines with J gene TRBJ1-2; D is uncertain. The sample taken for sequencing was naive CD8+ T cells from blood, with Jurkat cell RNA spiked in. The subset is: FACS-sorted CD8+CD4-CCR7+CD45RA+ naive T cells. The TCR sequence derives from a human donor in good health. Some libraries in this study had Jurkat cell RNA spiked in. This CDR3 is CASTLNGYGYTF. For the CDR3, the DNA is TGCGCCAGCACTCTCAATGGCTATGGCTACACCTTC.